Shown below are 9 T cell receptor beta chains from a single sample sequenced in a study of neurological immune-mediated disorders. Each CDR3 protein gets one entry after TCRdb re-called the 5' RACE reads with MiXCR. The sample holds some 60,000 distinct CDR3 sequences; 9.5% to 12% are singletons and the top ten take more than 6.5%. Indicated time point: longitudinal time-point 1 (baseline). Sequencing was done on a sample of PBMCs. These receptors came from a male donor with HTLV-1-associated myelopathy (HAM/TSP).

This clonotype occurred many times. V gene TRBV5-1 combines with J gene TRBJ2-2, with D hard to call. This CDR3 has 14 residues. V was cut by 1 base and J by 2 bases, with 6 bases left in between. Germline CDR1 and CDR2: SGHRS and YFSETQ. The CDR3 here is CASSLRGNTGELFF. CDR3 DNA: TGCGCCAGCAGCTTGCGCGGTAACACCGGGGAGCTGTTTTTT.

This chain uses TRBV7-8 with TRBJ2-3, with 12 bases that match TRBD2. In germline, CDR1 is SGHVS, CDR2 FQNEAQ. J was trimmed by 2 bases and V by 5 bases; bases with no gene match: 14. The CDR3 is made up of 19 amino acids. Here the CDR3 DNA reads TGTGCCAGCAGCAGATTCACTAGCGGGGGGATAACCTACACAGATACGCAGTATTTT. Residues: CASSRFTSGGITYTDTQYF.

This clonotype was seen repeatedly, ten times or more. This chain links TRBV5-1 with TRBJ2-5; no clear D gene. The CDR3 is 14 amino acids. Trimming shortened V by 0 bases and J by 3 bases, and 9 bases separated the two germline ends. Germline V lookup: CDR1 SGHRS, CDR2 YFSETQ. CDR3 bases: TGCGCCAGCAGCTTGGTGGCGGAAGAAGAGACCCAGTACTTC. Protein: CASSLVAEEETQYF.

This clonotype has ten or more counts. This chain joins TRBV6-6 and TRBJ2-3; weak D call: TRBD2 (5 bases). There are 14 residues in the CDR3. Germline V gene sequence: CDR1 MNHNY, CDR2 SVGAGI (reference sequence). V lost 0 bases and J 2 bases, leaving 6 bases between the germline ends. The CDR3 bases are TGTGCCAGCAGTTACTCGAGGGTCACAGATACGCAGTATTTT. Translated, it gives CASSYSRVTDTQYF.

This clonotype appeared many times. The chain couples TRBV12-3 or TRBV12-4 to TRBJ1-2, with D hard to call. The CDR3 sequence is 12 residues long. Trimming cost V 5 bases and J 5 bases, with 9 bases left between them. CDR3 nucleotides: TGTGCCAGCAGTCTGGGGAAATATGGCTACACCTTC. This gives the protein CASSLGKYGYTF.

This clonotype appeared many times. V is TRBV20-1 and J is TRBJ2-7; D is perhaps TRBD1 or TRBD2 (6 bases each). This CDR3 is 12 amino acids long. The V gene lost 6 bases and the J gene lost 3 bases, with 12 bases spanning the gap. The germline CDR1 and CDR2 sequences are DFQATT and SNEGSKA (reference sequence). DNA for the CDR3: TGCAGTGCGTGGAGGGGGGACTACGAGCAGTACTTC. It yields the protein CSAWRGDYEQYF.

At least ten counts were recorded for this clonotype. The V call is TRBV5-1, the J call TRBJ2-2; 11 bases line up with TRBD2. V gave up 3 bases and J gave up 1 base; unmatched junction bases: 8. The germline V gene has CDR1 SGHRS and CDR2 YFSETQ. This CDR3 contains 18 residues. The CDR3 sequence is CASSSRLAGTLNTGELFF. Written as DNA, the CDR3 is TGCGCCAGCAGCTCCCGACTAGCGGGGACATTGAACACCGGGGAGCTGTTTTTT.

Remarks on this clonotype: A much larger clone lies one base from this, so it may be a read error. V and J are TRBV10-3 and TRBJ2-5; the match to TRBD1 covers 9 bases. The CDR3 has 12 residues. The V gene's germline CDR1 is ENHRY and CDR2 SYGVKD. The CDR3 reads CATGQGQDTQYF. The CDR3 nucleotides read TGTGCCACAGGACAGGGGCAAGATACCCAGTACTTC.

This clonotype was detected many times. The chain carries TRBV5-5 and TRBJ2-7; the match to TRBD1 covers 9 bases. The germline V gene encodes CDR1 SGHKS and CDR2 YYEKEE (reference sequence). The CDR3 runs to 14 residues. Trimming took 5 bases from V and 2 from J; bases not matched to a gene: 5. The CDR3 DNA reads TGTGCCAGCAGAGGCCGGGACAGGGCCTACGAGCAGTACTTC. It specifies CASRGRDRAYEQYF.